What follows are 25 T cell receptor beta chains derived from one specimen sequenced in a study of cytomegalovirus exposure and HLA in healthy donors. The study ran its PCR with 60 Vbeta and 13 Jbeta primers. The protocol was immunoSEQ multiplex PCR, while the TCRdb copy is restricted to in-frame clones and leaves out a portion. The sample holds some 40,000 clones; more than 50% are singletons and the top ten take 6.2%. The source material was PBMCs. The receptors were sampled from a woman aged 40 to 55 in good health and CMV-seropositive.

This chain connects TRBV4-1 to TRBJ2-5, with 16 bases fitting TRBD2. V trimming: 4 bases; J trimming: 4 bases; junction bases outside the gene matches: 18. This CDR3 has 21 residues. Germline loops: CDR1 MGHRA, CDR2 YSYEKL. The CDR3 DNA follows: TGCGCCAGCAGCCGAGATCGAGGGACGGGGACTAGCGGGGGGGCCAGAGAGACCCAGTACTTC. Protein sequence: CASSRDRGTGTSGGARETQYF.

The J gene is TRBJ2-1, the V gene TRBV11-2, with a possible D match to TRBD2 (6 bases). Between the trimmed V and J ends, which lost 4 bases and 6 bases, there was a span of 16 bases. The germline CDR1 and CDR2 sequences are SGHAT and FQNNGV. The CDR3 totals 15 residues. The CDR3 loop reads CASSSRLVFGNEQFF. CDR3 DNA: TGTGCCAGCAGCTCCCGACTAGTCTTCGGCAATGAGCAGTTCTTC.

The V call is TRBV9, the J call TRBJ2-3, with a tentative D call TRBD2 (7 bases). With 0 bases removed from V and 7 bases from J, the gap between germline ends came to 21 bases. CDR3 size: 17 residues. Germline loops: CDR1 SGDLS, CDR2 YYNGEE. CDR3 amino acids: CASSVEDVRGGAYTQYF. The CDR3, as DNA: TGTGCCAGCAGCGTAGAAGATGTTAGGGGGGGCGCGTATACGCAGTATTTT.

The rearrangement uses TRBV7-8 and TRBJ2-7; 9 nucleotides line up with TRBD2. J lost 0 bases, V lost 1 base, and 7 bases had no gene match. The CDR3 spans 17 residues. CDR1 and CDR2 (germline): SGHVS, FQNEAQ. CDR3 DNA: TGTGCCAGCAGCTTAGAACGTGCGCGGGGGGGCTCCTACGAGCAGTACTTC. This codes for CASSLERARGGSYEQYF.

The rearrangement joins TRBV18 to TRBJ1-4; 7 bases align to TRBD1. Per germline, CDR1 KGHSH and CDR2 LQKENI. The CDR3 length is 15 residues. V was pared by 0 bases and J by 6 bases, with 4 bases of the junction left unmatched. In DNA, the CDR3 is TGTGCCAGCTCACCACCGGGACAGAGAGATGAAAAACTGTTTTTT. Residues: CASSPPGQRDEKLFF. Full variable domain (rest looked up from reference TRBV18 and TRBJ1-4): NAGVMQNPRHLVRRRGQEARLRCSPMKGHSHVYWYRQLPEEGLKFMVYLQKENIIDESGMPKERFSAEFPKEGPSILRIQQVVRGDSAAYFCASSPPGQRDEKLFFGSGTQLSVL.

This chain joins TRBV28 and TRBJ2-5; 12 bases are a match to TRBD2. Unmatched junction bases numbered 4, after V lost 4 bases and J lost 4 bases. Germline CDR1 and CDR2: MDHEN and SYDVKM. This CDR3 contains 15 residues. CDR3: CASSSSGGATETQYF. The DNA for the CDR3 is TGTGCCAGCAGTTCTAGCGGGGGGGCCACAGAGACCCAGTACTTC.

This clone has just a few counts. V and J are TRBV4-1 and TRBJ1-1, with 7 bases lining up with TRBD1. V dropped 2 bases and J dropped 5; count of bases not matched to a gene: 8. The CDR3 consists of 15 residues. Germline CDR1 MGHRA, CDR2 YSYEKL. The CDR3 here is CASSQQGGKSTEAFF. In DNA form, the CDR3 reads TGCGCCAGCAGCCAACAAGGGGGCAAGAGTACTGAAGCTTTCTTT.

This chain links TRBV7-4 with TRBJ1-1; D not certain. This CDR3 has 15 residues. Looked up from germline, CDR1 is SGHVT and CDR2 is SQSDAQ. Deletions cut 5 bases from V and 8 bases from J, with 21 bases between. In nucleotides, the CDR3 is TGTGCCAGCAGCGCCGAGTCGGGGTCATACTCAGAAGCTTTCTTT. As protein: CASSAESGSYSEAFF. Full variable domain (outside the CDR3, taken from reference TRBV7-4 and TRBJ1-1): GAGVSQSPRYKVAKRGRDVALRCDSISGHVTLYWYRQTLGQGSEVLTYSQSDAQRDKSGRPSGRFSAERPERSVSTLKIQRTEQGDSAVYLCASSAESGSYSEAFFGQGTRLTVV.

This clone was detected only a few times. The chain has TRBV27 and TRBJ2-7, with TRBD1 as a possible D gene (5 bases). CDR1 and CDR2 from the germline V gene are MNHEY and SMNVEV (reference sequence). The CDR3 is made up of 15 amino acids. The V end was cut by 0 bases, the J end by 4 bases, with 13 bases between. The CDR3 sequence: CASSLSLGLSYEQYF. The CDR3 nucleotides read TGTGCCAGCAGTTTATCGCTGGGGCTATCATACGAGCAGTACTTC.

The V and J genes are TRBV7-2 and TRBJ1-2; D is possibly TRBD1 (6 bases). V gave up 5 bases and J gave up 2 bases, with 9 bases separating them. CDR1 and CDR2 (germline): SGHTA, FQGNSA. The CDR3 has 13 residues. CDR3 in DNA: TGTGCCAGCAGCCGGGACAAAAACTATGGCTACACCTTC. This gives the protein CASSRDKNYGYTF.

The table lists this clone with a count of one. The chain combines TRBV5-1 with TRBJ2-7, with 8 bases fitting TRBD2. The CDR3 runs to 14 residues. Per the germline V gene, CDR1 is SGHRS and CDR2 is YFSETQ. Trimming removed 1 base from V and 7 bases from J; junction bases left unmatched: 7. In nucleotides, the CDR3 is TGCGCCAGCAGCTTGCTGGCGGGGGGCGGGGAGCAGTACTTC. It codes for CASSLLAGGGEQYF.

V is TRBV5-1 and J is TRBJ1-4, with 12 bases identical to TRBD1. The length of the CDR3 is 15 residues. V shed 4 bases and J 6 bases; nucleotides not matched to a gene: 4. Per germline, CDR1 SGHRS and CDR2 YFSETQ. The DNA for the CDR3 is TGCGCCAGCAGCAGAGGGACAGGGGGCGATGAAAAACTGTTTTTT. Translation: CASSRGTGGDEKLFF.

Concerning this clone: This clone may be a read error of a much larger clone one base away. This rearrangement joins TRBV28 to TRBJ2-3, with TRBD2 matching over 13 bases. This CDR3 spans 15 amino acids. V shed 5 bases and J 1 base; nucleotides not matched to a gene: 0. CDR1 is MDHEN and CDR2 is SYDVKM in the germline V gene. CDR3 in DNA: TGTGCCAGCAGTACTAGCGGGGGGGGCACAGATACGCAGTATTTT. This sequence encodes CASSTSGGGTDTQYF. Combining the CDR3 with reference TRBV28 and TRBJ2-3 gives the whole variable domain DVKVTQSSRYLVKRTGEKVFLECVQDMDHENMFWYRQDPGLGLRLIYFSYDVKMKEKGDIPEGYSVSREKKERFSLILESASTNQTSMYLCASSTSGGGTDTQYFGPGTRLTVL.

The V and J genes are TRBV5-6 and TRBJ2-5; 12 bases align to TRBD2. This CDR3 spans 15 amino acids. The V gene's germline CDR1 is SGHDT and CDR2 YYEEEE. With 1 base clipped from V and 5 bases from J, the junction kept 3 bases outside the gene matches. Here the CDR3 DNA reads TGTGCCAGCAGCTTGACTAGCGGGGGGCTGGAGACCCAGTACTTC. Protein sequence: CASSLTSGGLETQYF.

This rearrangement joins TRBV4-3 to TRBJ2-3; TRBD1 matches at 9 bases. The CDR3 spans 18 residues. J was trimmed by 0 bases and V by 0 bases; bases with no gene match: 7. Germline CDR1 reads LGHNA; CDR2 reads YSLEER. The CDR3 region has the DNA TGCGCCAGCAGCCAAGATTGGGGGACAGGGTATAGCACAGATACGCAGTATTTT. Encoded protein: CASSQDWGTGYSTDTQYF.

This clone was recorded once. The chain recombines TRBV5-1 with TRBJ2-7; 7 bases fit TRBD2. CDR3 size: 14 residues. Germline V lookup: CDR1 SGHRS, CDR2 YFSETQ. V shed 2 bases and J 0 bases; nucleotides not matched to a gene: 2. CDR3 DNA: TGCGCCAGCAGCTTAGCGGGGATCTCCTACGAGCAGTACTTC. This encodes CASSLAGISYEQYF.

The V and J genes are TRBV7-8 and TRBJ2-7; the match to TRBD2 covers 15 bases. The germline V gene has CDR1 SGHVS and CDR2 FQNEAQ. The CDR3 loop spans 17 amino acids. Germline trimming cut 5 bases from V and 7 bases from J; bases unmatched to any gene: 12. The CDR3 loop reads CASSPRTSGGASGEQYF. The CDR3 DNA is TGTGCCAGCAGCCCGAGGACTAGCGGGGGGGCGTCGGGGGAGCAGTACTTC.

For the CDR3, the DNA is TGTGCCTGGAGCCTCACTGAAGCTTTCTTT. It codes for CAWSLTEAFF. This chain uses TRBV30 with TRBJ1-1; D unclear. The CDR3 is 10 residues long. V was clipped by 3 bases and J by 4 bases, with 3 bases between them. From germline, CDR1 is GTSNPN and CDR2 SVGIG (reference sequence).

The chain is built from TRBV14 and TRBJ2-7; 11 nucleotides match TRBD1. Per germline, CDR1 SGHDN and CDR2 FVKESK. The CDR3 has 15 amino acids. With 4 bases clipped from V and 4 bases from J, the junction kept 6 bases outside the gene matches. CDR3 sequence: CASSLLGQGAYEQYF. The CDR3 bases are TGTGCCAGCAGCCTCCTCGGACAGGGGGCGTACGAGCAGTACTTC.

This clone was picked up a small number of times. The CDR3 here is CASSPDRRYEQYF. Written as DNA, the CDR3 is TGCGCCAGCAGCCCGGACAGGCGCTACGAGCAGTACTTC. V gene TRBV5-1 combines with J gene TRBJ2-7, with 7 bases matching TRBD1. The germline gives CDR1 SGHRS, CDR2 YFSETQ. This CDR3 is 13 amino acids long. V was pared by 4 bases and J by 3 bases, with 4 bases of the junction left unmatched. Full variable domain (rest looked up from reference TRBV5-1 and TRBJ2-7): KAGVTQTPRYLIKTRGQQVTLSCSPISGHRSVSWYQQTPGQGLQFLFEYFSETQRNKGNFPGRFSGRQFSNSRSEMNVSTLELGDSALYLCASSPDRRYEQYFGPGTRLTVT.

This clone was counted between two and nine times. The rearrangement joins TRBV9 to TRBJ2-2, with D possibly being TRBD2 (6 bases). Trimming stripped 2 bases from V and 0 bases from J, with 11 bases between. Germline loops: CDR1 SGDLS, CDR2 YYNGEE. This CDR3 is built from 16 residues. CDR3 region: CASSVAGGANTGELFF. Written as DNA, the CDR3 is TGTGCCAGCAGCGTGGCCGGGGGAGCGAACACCGGGGAGCTGTTTTTT.

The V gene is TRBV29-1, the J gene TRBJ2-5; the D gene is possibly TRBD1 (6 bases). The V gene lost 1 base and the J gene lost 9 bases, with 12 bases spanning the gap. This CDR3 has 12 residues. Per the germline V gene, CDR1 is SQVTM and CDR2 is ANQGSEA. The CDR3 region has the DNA TGCAGCGTTGAAGGCACGCCAGGGGCCCAGTACTTC. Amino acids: CSVEGTPGAQYF.

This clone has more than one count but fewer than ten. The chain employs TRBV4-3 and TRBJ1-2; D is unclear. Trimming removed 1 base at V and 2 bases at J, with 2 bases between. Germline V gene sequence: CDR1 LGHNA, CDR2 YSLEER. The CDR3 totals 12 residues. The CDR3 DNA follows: TGCGCCAGCAGCCAAGCGAACTATGGCTACACCTTC. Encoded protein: CASSQANYGYTF.

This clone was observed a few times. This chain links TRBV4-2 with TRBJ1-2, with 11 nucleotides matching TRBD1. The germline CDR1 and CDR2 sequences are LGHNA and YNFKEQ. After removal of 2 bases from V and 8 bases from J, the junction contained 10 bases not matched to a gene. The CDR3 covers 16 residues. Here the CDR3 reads CASSQMSGQGGTGYTF. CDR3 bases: TGTGCCAGCAGCCAAATGTCGGGACAGGGGGGGACAGGCTACACCTTC.

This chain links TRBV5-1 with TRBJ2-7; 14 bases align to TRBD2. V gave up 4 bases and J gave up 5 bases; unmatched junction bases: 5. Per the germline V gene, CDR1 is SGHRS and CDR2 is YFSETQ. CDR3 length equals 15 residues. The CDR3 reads CASSRTSGGSHEQYF. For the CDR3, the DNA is TGCGCCAGCAGCCGGACTAGCGGGGGGTCCCACGAGCAGTACTTC.